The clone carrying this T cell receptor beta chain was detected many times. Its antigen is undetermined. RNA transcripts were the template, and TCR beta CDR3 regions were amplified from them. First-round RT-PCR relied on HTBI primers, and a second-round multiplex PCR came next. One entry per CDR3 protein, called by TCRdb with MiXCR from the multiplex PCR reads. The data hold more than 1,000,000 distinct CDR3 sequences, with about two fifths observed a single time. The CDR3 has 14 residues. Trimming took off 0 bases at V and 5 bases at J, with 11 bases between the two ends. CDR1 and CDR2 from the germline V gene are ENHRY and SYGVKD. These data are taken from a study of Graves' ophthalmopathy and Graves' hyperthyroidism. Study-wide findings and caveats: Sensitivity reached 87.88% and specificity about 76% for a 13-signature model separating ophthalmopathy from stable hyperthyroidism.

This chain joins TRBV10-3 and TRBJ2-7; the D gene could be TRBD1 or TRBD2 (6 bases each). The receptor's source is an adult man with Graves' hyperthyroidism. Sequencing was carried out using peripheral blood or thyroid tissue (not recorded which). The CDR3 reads CAISESGGLNEQYF. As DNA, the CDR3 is TGTGCCATCAGTGAGTCTGGGGGGCTGAACGAGCAGTACTTC.